A single sample gave rise to the 5 T cell receptor beta chains below, sequenced in a study of blood T cell repertoires in COVID-19. Clones were read by immunoSEQ multiplex PCR, and TCRdb kept only the in-frame ones, dropping some. Among approximately 190,000 clones, about 80% were seen once, and the ten largest hold 6.9%. The sample taken for sequencing was peripheral blood. The receptors were sampled from a man aged 55 to 70 with acute or convalescent COVID-19.

This clone appeared a few times. The sample holds other DNA sequences that translate to the same CDR3. This chain joins TRBV13 and TRBJ1-5; D remains unclear. The CDR3 extends over 13 amino acids. Trimming shortened V by 2 bases and J by 4 bases, and 6 bases separated the two germline ends. Germline assignment: CDR1 PRHDT and CDR2 FYEKMQ (reference sequence). The CDR3 sequence: CASSLSRNQPQHF. CDR3 sequence (DNA): TGTGCCAGCAGCTTAAGCAGGAATCAGCCCCAGCATTTT.

This clone has a handful of counts. The rearrangement uses TRBV5-3 and TRBJ1-4, with a tentative D call TRBD1 (5 bases). TRBV5-3 is identified as an open reading frame with a role that is uncertain. This CDR3 has 16 residues. V shed 0 bases and J shed 7 bases, with 16 bases lying between them. The CDR3 region is CARSLVGRVGFEKLFF. The CDR3 region has the DNA TGTGCCAGAAGCTTGGTGGGGCGAGTGGGGTTTGAAAAACTGTTTTTT.

V and J are TRBV14 and TRBJ1-2, with TRBD1 identical over 8 bases. The ends lost 2 bases at V and 4 bases at J; junction bases unmatched: 3. The CDR3 runs 14 residues. Germline V gives CDR1 SGHDN, CDR2 FVKESK. The chain's CDR3 is CASSQTQGGYGYTF. The CDR3 DNA sequence: TGTGCCAGCAGCCAAACACAGGGGGGCTATGGCTACACCTTC.

V and J are TRBV5-6 and TRBJ1-1, with no clear D. Trimming took 0 bases from V and 6 from J, leaving 9 bases between them. Germline CDR1 reads SGHDT; CDR2 reads YYEEEE. CDR3 size: 13 residues. This CDR3 reads CASSLGGPPEAFF. CDR3 bases: TGTGCCAGCAGCTTGGGAGGCCCCCCTGAAGCTTTCTTT. Together with reference TRBV5-6 and TRBJ1-1, the CDR3 gives the full variable domain: DAGVTQSPTHLIKTRGQQVTLRCSPKSGHDTVSWYQQALGQGPQFIFQYYEEEERQRGNFPDRFSGHQFPNYSSELNVNALLLGDSALYLCASSLGGPPEAFFGQGTRLTVV.

In this sample, this clone turned up a few times. The chain uses TRBV11-1 and TRBJ2-3, with 9 bases aligning to TRBD2. Unmatched junction bases numbered 9, after V lost 2 bases and J lost 6 bases. CDR3 length: 16 residues. In germline, CDR1 is SGHAT, CDR2 FQDESV (reference sequence). Written as DNA, the CDR3 is TGTGCCAGCAGCTTATCAGCGGGGGGCCTGACGGATACGCAGTATTTT. This gives the protein CASSLSAGGLTDTQYF. Using reference TRBV11-1 and TRBJ2-3 for the parts outside the CDR3, the full variable domain is EAEVAQSPRYKITEKSQAVAFWCDPISGHATLYWYRQILGQGPELLVQFQDESVVDDSQLPKDRFSAERLKGVDSTLKIQPAELGDSAMYLCASSLSAGGLTDTQYFGPGTRLTVL.